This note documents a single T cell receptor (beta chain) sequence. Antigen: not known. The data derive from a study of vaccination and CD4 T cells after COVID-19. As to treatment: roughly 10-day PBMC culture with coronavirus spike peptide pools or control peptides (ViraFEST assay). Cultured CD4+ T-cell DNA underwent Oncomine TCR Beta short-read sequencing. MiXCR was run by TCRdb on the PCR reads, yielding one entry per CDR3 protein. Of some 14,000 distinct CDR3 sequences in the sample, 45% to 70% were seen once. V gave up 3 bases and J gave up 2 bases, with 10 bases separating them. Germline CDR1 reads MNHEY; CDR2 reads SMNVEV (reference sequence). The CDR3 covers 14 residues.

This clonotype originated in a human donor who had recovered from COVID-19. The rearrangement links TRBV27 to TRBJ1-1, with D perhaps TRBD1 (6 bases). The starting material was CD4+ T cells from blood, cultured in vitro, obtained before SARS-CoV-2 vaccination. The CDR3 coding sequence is TGTGCCAGCAGTTTCAGGGGCCTAAACACTGAAGCTTTCTTT. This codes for CASSFRGLNTEAFF.